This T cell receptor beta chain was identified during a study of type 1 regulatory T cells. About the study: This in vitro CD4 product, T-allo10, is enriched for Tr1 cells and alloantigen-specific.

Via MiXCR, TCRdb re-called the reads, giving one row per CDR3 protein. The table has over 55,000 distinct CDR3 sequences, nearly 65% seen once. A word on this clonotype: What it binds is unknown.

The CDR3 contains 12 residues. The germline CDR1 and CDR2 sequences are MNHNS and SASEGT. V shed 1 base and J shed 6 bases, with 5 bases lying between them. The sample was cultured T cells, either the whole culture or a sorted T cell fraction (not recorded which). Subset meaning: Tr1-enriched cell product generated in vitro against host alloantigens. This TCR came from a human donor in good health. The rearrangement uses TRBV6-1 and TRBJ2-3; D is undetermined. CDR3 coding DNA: TGTGCCAGCAGTGAAGACGTTGATACGCAGTATTTT. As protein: CASSEDVDTQYF.